A selection of T cell receptor beta chains follows, all from one sample in a study of T-cell memory formation after mild COVID-19. MiXCR, run by TCRdb on the 5' RACE reads, gives a single entry per CDR3 protein. The table has about 180,000 distinct CDR3 sequences, approximately 16% seen once; the top ten hold under 2.5%. Sequencing was performed on PBMCs or a T cell subset sorted from them (not recorded which). These receptors were obtained from an adult woman who had mild COVID-19 (a few samples of this study predate the infection). Cell type and time point are not known. Each CDR3 is given with its conserved first and last residue. The D gene is left open where the match is weak. Clone size is stated in some rows and not others, as once, few, many or a class when expanded.

D	J	size	V	CDR3	DNA
NA	TRBJ2-7	many	TRBV10-3	CARSSNYEQYF	TGTGCCCGCTCCAGCAACTACGAGCAGTACTTC
NA	TRBJ1-4	NA	TRBV2	CASSYLPQGREKLFF	TGTGCCAGCAGTTACCTGCCGCAGGGGCGAGAAAAACTGTTTTTT
NA	TRBJ1-2	NA	TRBV6-2/TRBV6-3	CASSWEPAYGYTF	TGTGCCAGCAGTTGGGAGCCCGCCTATGGCTACACCTTC
NA	TRBJ1-1	few	TRBV7-3	CASSLTGQANTEAFF	TGTGCCAGCAGCTTAACGGGACAAGCGAACACTGAAGCTTTCTTT
TRBD1	TRBJ2-2	few	TRBV2	CAISRDRVNTGELFF	TGTGCCATATCCCGGGACAGGGTGAACACCGGGGAGCTGTTTTTT
TRBD1	TRBJ2-7	few	TRBV24-1	CATSESGQGDEQYF	TGTGCCACCAGTGAATCGGGACAGGGGGACGAGCAGTACTTC
TRBD2	TRBJ2-5	NA	TRBV12-3/TRBV12-4	CASKLAGGPRGWIQETQYF	TGTGCCAGCAAGCTAGCGGGGGGGCCGAGGGGTTGGATTCAAGAGACCCAGTACTTC
NA	TRBJ2-3	NA	TRBV6-6	CASSYSGPRDTQYF	TGTGCCAGCAGTTACTCGGGCCCCCGGGATACGCAGTATTTT
NA	TRBJ2-3	few	TRBV2	CASQYQDTQYF	TGTGCCAGCCAATATCAAGATACGCAGTATTTT
TRBD1	TRBJ2-7	few	TRBV18	CASSPTGGSEQYF	TGTGCCAGCTCACCTACAGGGGGGAGCGAGCAGTACTTC
NA	TRBJ2-7	many	TRBV20-1	CSAPLTGGGSYEQYF	TGCAGTGCCCCTCTGACAGGAGGGGGATCCTACGAGCAGTACTTC
TRBD1	TRBJ1-1	NA	TRBV11-1	CASTGSLDRGRINTEAFF	TGTGCCAGCACCGGATCCTTGGACAGGGGGCGTATAAACACTGAAGCTTTCTTT
NA	TRBJ2-7	few	TRBV10-3	CAISAMEQRKYF	TGTGCCATCAGTGCGATGGAACAGCGGAAGTACTTC
TRBD2	TRBJ2-3	NA	TRBV18	CASSPLAGARDTQYF	TGTGCCAGCTCACCTTTAGCGGGAGCGCGAGATACGCAGTATTTT
TRBD2	TRBJ2-5	few	TRBV7-9	CASSQLAGRAQETQYF	TGTGCCAGCAGTCAACTAGCGGGGAGGGCCCAAGAGACCCAGTACTTC
NA	TRBJ1-1	few	TRBV5-1	CASRGQEAEAFF	TGCGCCAGCAGAGGCCAGGAGGCTGAAGCTTTCTTT
NA	TRBJ2-2	NA	TRBV5-1	CASSLARDRSGELFF	TGCGCCAGCAGCTTGGCCCGGGATCGGTCCGGGGAGCTGTTTTTT
NA	TRBJ1-6	NA	TRBV7-8	CASSRMGSPLHF	TGTGCCAGCAGCCGGATGGGATCACCCCTCCACTTT
TRBD2	TRBJ2-5	many	TRBV11-2	CASSIRGGGRPQETQYF	TGTGCCAGCAGCATCCGCGGGGGCGGGAGGCCCCAAGAGACCCAGTACTTC
NA	TRBJ1-5	NA	TRBV29-1	CSVGVQGSNQPQHF	TGCAGCGTTGGGGTCCAGGGTAGCAATCAGCCCCAGCATTTT
TRBD2	TRBJ2-3	NA	TRBV7-3	CASSLIGTSGRSSTDTQYF	TGTGCCAGCAGCTTAATAGGGACTAGCGGGAGGTCGTCCACAGATACGCAGTATTTT
TRBD2	TRBJ2-3	many	TRBV10-3	CATNPGGRTDTQYF	TGTGCCACCAATCCGGGGGGACGCACAGATACGCAGTATTTT
TRBD1	TRBJ2-5	few	TRBV24-1	CATSDRDRAGETQYF	TGTGCCACCAGTGACCGGGACAGGGCAGGGGAGACCCAGTACTTC
TRBD2	TRBJ2-3	few	TRBV5-1	CASSSRAGLATDTQYF	TGCGCCAGCAGCTCACGGGCGGGACTAGCCACAGATACGCAGTATTTT
NA	TRBJ2-3	few	TRBV14	CASSQGPVTDTQYF	TGTGCCAGCAGCCAAGGGCCCGTCACGGATACGCAGTATTTT
NA	TRBJ1-2	many	TRBV5-1	CASSPGNYGYTF	TGTGCCAGCTCACCAGGGAACTATGGCTACACCTTC
TRBD2	TRBJ2-5	NA	TRBV20-1	CSAVNRTSGQETQYF	TGCAGTGCCGTCAATCGGACTAGCGGGCAAGAGACCCAGTACTTC
TRBD1	TRBJ2-7	NA	TRBV28	CASSLLGGQGAYEQYF	TGTGCCAGCAGTTTATTAGGGGGACAGGGGGCCTACGAGCAGTACTTC
TRBD1	TRBJ2-1	few	TRBV12-3/TRBV12-4	CASSPRGLGKFF	TGTGCCAGCAGCCCAAGGGGGCTCGGGAAGTTCTTC
NA	TRBJ2-7	NA	TRBV7-2	CASSPSKYGEQYF	TGTGCCAGCAGCCCCTCGAAATACGGCGAGCAGTACTTC
TRBD2	TRBJ2-7	NA	TRBV6-2/TRBV6-3	CASSYSGISYEQYF	TGTGCCAGCAGTTACAGCGGGATTTCCTACGAGCAGTACTTC
NA	TRBJ2-3	few	TRBV12-3/TRBV12-4	CASSLRQGKGTQYF	TGTGCCAGCAGTTTAAGGCAGGGGAAAGGTACGCAGTATTTT
NA	TRBJ2-7	few	TRBV12-3/TRBV12-4	CASSSDSMSYEQYF	TGTGCCAGCAGTTCAGATAGCATGAGTTACGAGCAGTACTTC
NA	TRBJ1-1	NA	TRBV5-1	CASSRSSQGRYYSDTEAFF	TGCGCCAGCAGCCGATCTTCGCAGGGGCGGTACTACTCCGACACTGAAGCTTTCTTT
NA	TRBJ2-6	few	TRBV9	CASSVLYSGANVLTF	TGTGCCAGCAGCGTACTTTACTCTGGGGCCAACGTCCTGACTTTC
NA	TRBJ1-5	few	TRBV18	CASSPPGPQPQHF	TGTGCCAGCTCACCCCCAGGCCCTCAGCCCCAGCATTTT
NA	TRBJ1-1	few	TRBV3-1	CASSQVGVNSEAFF	TGTGCCAGCAGCCAAGTGGGGGTGAACTCTGAAGCTTTCTTT
NA	TRBJ1-2	few	TRBV6-5	CASSYSMTRAVNYGYTF	TGTGCCAGCAGTTACTCTATGACGAGGGCAGTTAACTATGGCTACACCTTC
NA	TRBJ2-1	NA	TRBV5-4	CASSRGSPEQFF	TGTGCCAGCAGCCGTGGGTCACCTGAGCAGTTCTTC
TRBD1	TRBJ2-3	few	TRBV7-3	CASSRTGGSTDTQYF	TGTGCCAGCAGCCGGACAGGGGGGAGCACAGATACGCAGTATTTT